A selection of T cell receptor beta chains follows, all from one sample in a study of T cell responses to AZD1222 COVID-19 vaccine. The repertoire was sequenced with immunoSEQ multiplex PCR; TCRdb's copy has only in-frame clones and lacks some. The table has around 130,000 clones, roughly nine tenths seen once. Sequencing was performed on peripheral blood, taken 28 days after the second dose of the MenACWY control vaccine. Receptors were obtained from an adult who received the MenACWY meningococcal vaccine as a control. CDR3s include the opening cysteine and the closing phenylalanine or tryptophan. A D gene is named only where the DNA matches it firmly. Clone sizes are given selectively: once, few, many, or a class where the clone is expanded.

v_gene	j_gene	d_gene	abundance	CDR3nt	CDR3aa
TRBV6-5	TRBJ1-5	NA	NA	TGTGCCAGCAGTTACTCTTTTTCTCAGCCCCAGCATTTT	CASSYSFSQPQHF
TRBV29-1	TRBJ1-4	TRBD1	NA	TGCAGCGCCGGGGACAGCAATGAAAAACTGTTTTTT	CSAGDSNEKLFF
TRBV7-3	TRBJ2-3	NA	NA	TGTGCCAGCAGCTTAACCTCGGGGGCGGCAGATACGCAGTATTTT	CASSLTSGAADTQYF
TRBV10-3	TRBJ2-1	NA	NA	TGTGCCACAACCGGGACACGGCATCAAAATGAGCAGTTCTTC	CATTGTRHQNEQFF
TRBV28	TRBJ2-7	NA	once	TGTGCCAGCAGCCTGGGGACCTTCTACGAGCAGTACTTC	CASSLGTFYEQYF
TRBV7-4	TRBJ1-5	NA	NA	TGTGCCAGCAGCTTAGTGGTGATCCATGAGCCTAGCAATCAGCCCCAGCATTTT	CASSLVVIHEPSNQPQHF
TRBV28	TRBJ1-2	TRBD1	few	TGTGCCAGCAGTTTGGGGGACAGGGAGTATGGCTACACCTTC	CASSLGDREYGYTF
TRBV11-2	TRBJ2-7	TRBD1	NA	TGTGCCAGCAGCTTCTCCCCACAGGGGGCGTACGAGCAGTACTTC	CASSFSPQGAYEQYF
TRBV5-1	TRBJ2-3	TRBD1	NA	TGCGCCAGCAGCTTGGGACAGGGAGCCCCCACAGATACGCAGTATTTT	CASSLGQGAPTDTQYF
TRBV6-5	TRBJ1-6	TRBD1	NA	TGTGCCAGCAGTTCCGGGACAGGGAGGTTTTCACCCCTCCACTTT	CASSSGTGRFSPLHF
TRBV28	TRBJ1-5	NA	NA	TGTGCCAGCAGCCTTGACTCGGGGGACCGACAGCCCCAGCATTTT	CASSLDSGDRQPQHF
TRBV3-1/TRBV3-2	TRBJ1-2	TRBD1	NA	TGTGCCAGCAGCAATCAGGGGGCGCGGTTCTATGGCTACACCTTC	CASSNQGARFYGYTF
TRBV2	TRBJ2-7	NA	NA	TGTGCCAGCAGTGAGAACGGAGGGCGGTCCGAGCAGTACTTC	CASSENGGRSEQYF
TRBV5-1	TRBJ2-7	TRBD2	once	TGCGCCAGCAGTCGGACTAGCGGGCTACAGAGCTCCTACGAGCAGTACTTC	CASSRTSGLQSSYEQYF
TRBV7-2	TRBJ2-1	TRBD2	NA	TGTGCCAGCAGCGGGGTGGCGGGGGGTGCGAATGAGCAGTTCTTC	CASSGVAGGANEQFF
TRBV7-3	TRBJ2-5	NA	few	TGTGCCAGCAGCCCGGGCAGAGCCCAAGAGACCCAGTACTTC	CASSPGRAQETQYF
TRBV6-1	TRBJ1-5	NA	NA	TGTGCCAGCAGTGAAGCGAGACAGCATCAGCCCCAGCATTTT	CASSEARQHQPQHF
TRBV27	TRBJ1-5	TRBD1	once	TGTGCCAGCAGCAGGACGACAGGGGCGAATAGCAATCAGCCCCAGCATTTT	CASSRTTGANSNQPQHF
TRBV9	TRBJ2-7	NA	NA	TGTGCCAGCAGCGTTGATGGGGATTTCACCTACGAGCAGTACTTC	CASSVDGDFTYEQYF
TRBV7-2	TRBJ2-1	TRBD1	NA	TGTGCCAGCAGCTTAGGGGGCGGACAGGGGGCTTTTGAGCAGTTCTTC	CASSLGGGQGAFEQFF
TRBV5-1	TRBJ2-7	TRBD2	NA	TGCGCCAGCAGCCCCGGACTAGCGGGGGACTACGAGCAGTACTTC	CASSPGLAGDYEQYF
TRBV24-1	TRBJ2-7	TRBD1	NA	TGTGCCACCAGTGAGACCGGGACAGGGGATCAATACGAGCAGTACTTC	CATSETGTGDQYEQYF
TRBV7-3	TRBJ2-3	TRBD2	NA	TGTGCCAGCAGCTCCTCCGTAGCGGGGGGAGGCACAGATACGCAGTATTTT	CASSSSVAGGGTDTQYF
TRBV4-3	TRBJ2-6	NA	NA	TGCGCCAGCAGCCAAGAAATGTGGGAGGGGGCATTAGCTGGGGCCAACGTCCTGACTTTC	CASSQEMWEGALAGANVLTF
TRBV10-3	TRBJ1-2	TRBD1	NA	TGTGCCATCCGAAGTGTGTTCTTCGGACAGGGGTTGGATGGCTACACCTTC	CAIRSVFFGQGLDGYTF
TRBV28	TRBJ2-3	NA	NA	TGTGCCAGCAGTTTATGGGGGGCTGGGAGCACAGATACGCAGTATTTT	CASSLWGAGSTDTQYF
TRBV28	TRBJ1-4	NA	NA	TGTGCCAGCAGTTTTTTCGTCCGCTCACCGGATGAAAAACTGTTTTTT	CASSFFVRSPDEKLFF
TRBV6-6	TRBJ2-7	TRBD1	NA	TGTGCCAGCAGAGCCGGGACAGGGGTCTACGAGCAGTACTTC	CASRAGTGVYEQYF
TRBV15	TRBJ1-2	TRBD1	NA	TGTGCCACCAGCAGAGAGTTAGGGGACAGCTATGGCTACACCTTC	CATSRELGDSYGYTF
TRBV27	TRBJ2-7	TRBD2	NA	TGTGCCAGCAGTTACCGCGGGACTAGCGGGAGGGCGTACGAGCAGTACTTC	CASSYRGTSGRAYEQYF
TRBV6-5	TRBJ1-6	NA	NA	TGTGCCAGCAGTTACGGTCCGGGGCAGGGGACACCCCTCCACTTT	CASSYGPGQGTPLHF
TRBV7-9	TRBJ2-7	TRBD1	NA	TGTGCCAGCAGCTTTTCGGACAGGGGTTACGAGCAGTACTTC	CASSFSDRGYEQYF
TRBV7-8	TRBJ2-4	NA	NA	TGTGCCAGCAGCTTAGGGGACATTCAGTACTTC	CASSLGDIQYF
TRBV18	TRBJ2-2	TRBD1	NA	TGTGCCAGCTCCGCCGTCGGACAGGGAGGCACCGGGGAGCTGTTTTTT	CASSAVGQGGTGELFF
TRBV29-1	TRBJ2-7	TRBD1	NA	TGCAGCGTCGGACGGGACAGGGGCTACGAGCAGTACTTC	CSVGRDRGYEQYF
TRBV4-3	TRBJ1-6	NA	NA	TGCGCCAGCAGCCAAGATCGCTTAGGGGCTTCAAATTCACCCCTCCACTTT	CASSQDRLGASNSPLHF
TRBV12-3/TRBV12-4	TRBJ1-2	NA	NA	TGTGCCAGCTCACTCCGGACAGAGTATGGCTACACCTTC	CASSLRTEYGYTF
TRBV3-1/TRBV3-2	TRBJ2-5	NA	NA	TGTGCCAGCAGCCAAGATCTTCCTGGGGGGCCCCCCCAGTACTTC	CASSQDLPGGPPQYF
TRBV28	TRBJ1-1	NA	few	TGTGCCAGCAGTCCCCCGGGGACGAACACTGAAGCTTTCTTT	CASSPPGTNTEAFF
TRBV28	TRBJ1-2	NA	NA	TGTGCGGGGGGGTGGTATGGCTACACCTTC	CAGGWYGYTF
TRBV29-1	TRBJ1-3	TRBD1	NA	TGCAGCGTTGAACGTCCCAGGACAGGGGACGTTTCGGGAAACACCATATATTTT	CSVERPRTGDVSGNTIYF
TRBV24-1	TRBJ2-5	NA	NA	TGTGCCACCAGTGCCTTGGGGCCCCGGGAGACCCAGTACTTC	CATSALGPRETQYF
TRBV28	TRBJ2-1	NA	NA	TGTGCCAGCAGTTTAGCAGCCTCCGGTGAGCAGTTCTTC	CASSLAASGEQFF
TRBV6-1	TRBJ2-1	NA	NA	TGTGCCAGCAGTGAATTCGGCACCTACAATGAGCAGTTCTTC	CASSEFGTYNEQFF
TRBV13	TRBJ1-3	NA	NA	TGTGCCAGCAGCATTCGGACAGTTCCCTCTGGAAACACCATATATTTT	CASSIRTVPSGNTIYF
TRBV28	TRBJ2-3	TRBD2	NA	TGTGCCAGCAGTGGTCTAGCGGGAGTTACAGATACGCAGTATTTT	CASSGLAGVTDTQYF
TRBV7-2	TRBJ2-5	NA	NA	TGTGCCAGCAGCTCGGGACAAGAGACCCAGTACTTC	CASSSGQETQYF
TRBV11-3	TRBJ1-3	NA	NA	TGTGCCAGCAGCATACCCCCCACAGGGCACTCTGGAAACACCATATATTTT	CASSIPPTGHSGNTIYF
TRBV10-2	TRBJ2-1	TRBD2	NA	TGCGCCAGCAGTGGGAAACTAGCGGGGGGGCCCAATGAGCAGTTCTTC	CASSGKLAGGPNEQFF
TRBV6-4	TRBJ2-1	TRBD2	NA	TGTGCCAGCAGTGAACTAGCGGGGTACAATGAGCAGTTCTTC	CASSELAGYNEQFF
TRBV29-1	TRBJ2-5	NA	once	TGCAGCTCCGTGGGTCGGGGGCTGGAGACCCAGTACTTC	CSSVGRGLETQYF
TRBV28	TRBJ1-1	TRBD1	NA	TGTGCCAGCAGACGGACAGGGGGCTGGGACACTGAAGCTTTCTTT	CASRRTGGWDTEAFF
TRBV3-1/TRBV3-2	TRBJ1-3	NA	NA	TGTGCCAGCAGCCCAACTCGGTCCTCTGGAAACACCATATATTTT	CASSPTRSSGNTIYF
TRBV7-2	TRBJ2-7	NA	NA	TGTGCCAGCGGCGGGACCACCTACTACGAGCAGTACTTC	CASGGTTYYEQYF
TRBV5-1	TRBJ1-2	NA	NA	TGCGCCAGCAGCATCGGGACACCCGATAACTATGGCTACACCTTC	CASSIGTPDNYGYTF
TRBV7-2	TRBJ2-7	NA	NA	TGTGCCAGCAGTGCCCCCCATTCCGAGCAGTACTTC	CASSAPHSEQYF
TRBV3-1/TRBV3-2	TRBJ1-4	TRBD1	NA	TGTGCCAGCAGCGGGACAGGGGGCGGTCGTGAAAAACTGTTTTTT	CASSGTGGGREKLFF
TRBV10-2	TRBJ1-3	NA	NA	TGCGCCAGCAGTGAGGTCAATGGAAACACCATATATTTT	CASSEVNGNTIYF
TRBV12-3/TRBV12-4	TRBJ1-2	TRBD1	NA	TGTGCCAGCAGTTCGGACAGGGCCTATGGCTACACCTTC	CASSSDRAYGYTF
TRBV6-5	TRBJ1-2	NA	NA	TGTGCCAGCAGCCTAACGGCTAACTATGGCTACACCTTC	CASSLTANYGYTF